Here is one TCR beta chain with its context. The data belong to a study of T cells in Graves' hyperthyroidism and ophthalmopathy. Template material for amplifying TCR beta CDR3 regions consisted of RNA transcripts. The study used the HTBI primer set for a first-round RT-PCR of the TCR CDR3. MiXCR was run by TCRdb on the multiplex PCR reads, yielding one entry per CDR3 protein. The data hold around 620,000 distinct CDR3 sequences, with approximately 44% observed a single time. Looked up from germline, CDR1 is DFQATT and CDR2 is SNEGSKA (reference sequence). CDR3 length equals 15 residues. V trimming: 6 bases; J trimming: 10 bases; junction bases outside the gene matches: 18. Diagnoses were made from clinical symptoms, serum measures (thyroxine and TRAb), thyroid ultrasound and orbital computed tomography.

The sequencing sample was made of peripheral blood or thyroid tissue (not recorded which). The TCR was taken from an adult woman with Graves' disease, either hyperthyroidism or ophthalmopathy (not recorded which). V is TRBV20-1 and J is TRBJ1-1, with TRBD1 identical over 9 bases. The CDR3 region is CSATDRDRALIGAFF. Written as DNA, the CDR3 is TGCAGTGCAACGGACCGGGACAGGGCTCTAATTGGAGCTTTCTTT.